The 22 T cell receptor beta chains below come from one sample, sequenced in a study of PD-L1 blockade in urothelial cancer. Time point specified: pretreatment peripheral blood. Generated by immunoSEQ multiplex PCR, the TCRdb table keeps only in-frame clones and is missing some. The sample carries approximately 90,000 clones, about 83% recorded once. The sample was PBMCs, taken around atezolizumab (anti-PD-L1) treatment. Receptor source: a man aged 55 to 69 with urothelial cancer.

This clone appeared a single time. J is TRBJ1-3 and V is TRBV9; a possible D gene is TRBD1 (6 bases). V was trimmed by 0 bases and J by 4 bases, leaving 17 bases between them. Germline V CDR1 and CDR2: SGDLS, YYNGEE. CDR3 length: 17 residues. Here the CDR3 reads CASSVDLNPGAGNTIYF. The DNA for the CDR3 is TGTGCCAGCAGCGTAGACCTTAACCCAGGGGCCGGAAACACCATATATTTT.

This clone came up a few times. This chain's CDR3 is CASSLEGANYGYTF. Written as DNA, the CDR3 is TGCGCCAGCAGCTTGGAGGGGGCTAACTATGGCTACACCTTC. This chain connects TRBV5-1 to TRBJ1-2, with D maybe TRBD1 (6 bases). The germline gives CDR1 SGHRS, CDR2 YFSETQ. The ends were cut back, 0 bases at V and 0 bases at J, with 6 bases in the middle. The CDR3 consists of 14 residues. The full variable domain, its missing parts supplied by reference TRBV5-1 and TRBJ1-2, is KAGVTQTPRYLIKTRGQQVTLSCSPISGHRSVSWYQQTPGQGLQFLFEYFSETQRNKGNFPGRFSGRQFSNSRSEMNVSTLELGDSALYLCASSLEGANYGYTFGSGTRLTVV.

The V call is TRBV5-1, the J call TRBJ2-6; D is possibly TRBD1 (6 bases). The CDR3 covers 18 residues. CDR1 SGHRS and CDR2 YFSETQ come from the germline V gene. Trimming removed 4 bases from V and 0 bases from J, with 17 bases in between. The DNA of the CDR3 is TGCGCCAGCAGCCGATCAGGGGCTTACGCCTCTGGGGCCAACGTCCTGACTTTC. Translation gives CASSRSGAYASGANVLTF.

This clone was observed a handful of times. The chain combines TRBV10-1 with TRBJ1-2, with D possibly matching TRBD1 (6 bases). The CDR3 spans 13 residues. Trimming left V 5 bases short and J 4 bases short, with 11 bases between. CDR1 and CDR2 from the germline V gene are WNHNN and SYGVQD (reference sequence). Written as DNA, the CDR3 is TGCGCCAGCAGTCCAGGGGCTACCTATGGCTACACCTTC. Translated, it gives CASSPGATYGYTF.

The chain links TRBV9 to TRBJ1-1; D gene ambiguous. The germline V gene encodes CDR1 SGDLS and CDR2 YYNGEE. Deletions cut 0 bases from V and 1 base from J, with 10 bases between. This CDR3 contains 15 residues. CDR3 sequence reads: CASSVGKPGNTEAFF. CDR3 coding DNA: TGTGCCAGCAGCGTAGGGAAGCCAGGGAACACTGAAGCTTTCTTT. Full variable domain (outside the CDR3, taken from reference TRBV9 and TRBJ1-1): DSGVTQTPKHLITATGQRVTLRCSPRSGDLSVYWYQQSLDQGLQFLIQYYNGEERAKGNILERFSAQQFPDLHSELNLSSLELGDSALYFCASSVGKPGNTEAFFGQGTRLTVV.

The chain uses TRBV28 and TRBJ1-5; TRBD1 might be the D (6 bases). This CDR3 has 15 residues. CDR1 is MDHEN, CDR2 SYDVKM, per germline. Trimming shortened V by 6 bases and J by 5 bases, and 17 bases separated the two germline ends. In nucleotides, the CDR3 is TGTGCCAGCAGCCCTCCATTCAGGGGATATCAGCCCCAGCATTTT. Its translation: CASSPPFRGYQPQHF.

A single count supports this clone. The CDR3 sequence: CARRVSGNYGYTF. CDR3 coding DNA: TGTGCTCGGAGGGTCTCGGGTAACTATGGCTACACCTTC. This chain joins TRBV30 and TRBJ1-2; unclear D gene. CDR1 and CDR2 from the germline V gene are GTSNPN and SVGIG (reference sequence). The CDR3 runs 13 residues.

Written as DNA, the CDR3 is TGCGCCAGCAGCTTTGTAGCCCAAGAGACCCAGTACTTC. As protein: CASSFVAQETQYF. The V and J genes are TRBV5-1 and TRBJ2-5; no reliable D call. V lost 2 bases to trimming and J lost 1 base, with 6 bases between them. Germline loops: CDR1 SGHRS, CDR2 YFSETQ. The CDR3 contains 13 residues.

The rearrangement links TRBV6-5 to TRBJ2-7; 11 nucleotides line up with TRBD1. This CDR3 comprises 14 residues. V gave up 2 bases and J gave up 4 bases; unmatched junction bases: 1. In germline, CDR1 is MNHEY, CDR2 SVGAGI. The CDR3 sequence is CASSYGQGAYEQYF. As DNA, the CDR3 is TGTGCCAGCAGTTACGGACAGGGGGCTTACGAGCAGTACTTC.

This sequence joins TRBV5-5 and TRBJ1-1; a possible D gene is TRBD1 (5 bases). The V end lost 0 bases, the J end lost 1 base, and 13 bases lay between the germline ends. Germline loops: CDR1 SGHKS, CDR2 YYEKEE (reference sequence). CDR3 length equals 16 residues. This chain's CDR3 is CASSLAVDRKNTEAFF. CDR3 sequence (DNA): TGTGCCAGCAGCTTGGCCGTCGACAGAAAGAACACTGAAGCTTTCTTT.

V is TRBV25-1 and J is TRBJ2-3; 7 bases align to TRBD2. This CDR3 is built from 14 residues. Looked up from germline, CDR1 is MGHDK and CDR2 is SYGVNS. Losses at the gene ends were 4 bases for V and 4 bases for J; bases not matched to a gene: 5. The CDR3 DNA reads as TGTGCCAGCAGTGGGGGGACTAAATCAGATACGCAGTATTTT. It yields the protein CASSGGTKSDTQYF.

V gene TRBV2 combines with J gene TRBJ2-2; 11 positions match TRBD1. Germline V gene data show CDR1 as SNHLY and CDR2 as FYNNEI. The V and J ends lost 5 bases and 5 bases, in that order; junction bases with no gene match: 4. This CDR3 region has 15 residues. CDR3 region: CASSLDRGHTGELFF. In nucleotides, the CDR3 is TGTGCCAGCAGTCTGGACAGGGGGCATACCGGGGAGCTGTTTTTT.

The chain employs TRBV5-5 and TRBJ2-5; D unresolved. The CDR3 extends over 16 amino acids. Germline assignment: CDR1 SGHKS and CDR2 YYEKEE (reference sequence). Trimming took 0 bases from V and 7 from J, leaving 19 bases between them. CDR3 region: CASSLAETAARVTQYF. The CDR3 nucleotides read TGTGCCAGCAGCTTGGCTGAGACCGCCGCTCGGGTGACCCAGTACTTC.

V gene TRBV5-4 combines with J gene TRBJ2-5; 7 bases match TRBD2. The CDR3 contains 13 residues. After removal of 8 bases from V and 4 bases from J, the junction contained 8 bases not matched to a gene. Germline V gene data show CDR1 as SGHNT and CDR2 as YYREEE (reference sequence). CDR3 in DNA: TGTGCCAGTACCCCAGGGAGGGGAGAGACCCAGTACTTC. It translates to CASTPGRGETQYF. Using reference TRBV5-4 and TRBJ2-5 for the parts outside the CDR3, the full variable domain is ETGVTQSPTHLIKTRGQQVTLRCSSQSGHNTVSWYQQALGQGPQFIFQYYREEENGRGNFPPRFSGLQFPNYSSELNVNALELDDSALYLCASTPGRGETQYFGPGTRLLVL.

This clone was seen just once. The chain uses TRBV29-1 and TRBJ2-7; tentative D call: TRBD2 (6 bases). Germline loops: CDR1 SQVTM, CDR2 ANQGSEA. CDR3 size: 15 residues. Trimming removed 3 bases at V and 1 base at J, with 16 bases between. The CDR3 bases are TGCAGCGTTGAGGATCCTAGCGTCCTATCCTACGAGCAGTACTTC. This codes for CSVEDPSVLSYEQYF.

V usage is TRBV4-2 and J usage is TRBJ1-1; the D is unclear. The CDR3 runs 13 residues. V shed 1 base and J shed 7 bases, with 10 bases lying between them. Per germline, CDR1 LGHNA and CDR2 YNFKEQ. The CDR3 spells CASSQGAGREAFF. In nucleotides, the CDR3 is TGTGCCAGCAGCCAAGGGGCAGGCCGTGAAGCTTTCTTT.

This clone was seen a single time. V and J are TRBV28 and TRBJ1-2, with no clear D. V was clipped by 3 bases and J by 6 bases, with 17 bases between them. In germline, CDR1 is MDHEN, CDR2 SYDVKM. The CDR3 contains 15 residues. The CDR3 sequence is CASSLRGGDRNGYTF. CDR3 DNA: TGTGCCAGCAGTTTGAGAGGCGGCGATAGGAATGGCTACACCTTC.

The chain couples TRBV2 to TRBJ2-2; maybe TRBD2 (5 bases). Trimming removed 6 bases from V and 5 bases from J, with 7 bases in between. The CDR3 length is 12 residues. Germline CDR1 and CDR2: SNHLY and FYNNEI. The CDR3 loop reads CASRRVTGELFF. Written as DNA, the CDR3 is TGTGCCAGCAGGAGGGTTACCGGGGAGCTGTTTTTT.

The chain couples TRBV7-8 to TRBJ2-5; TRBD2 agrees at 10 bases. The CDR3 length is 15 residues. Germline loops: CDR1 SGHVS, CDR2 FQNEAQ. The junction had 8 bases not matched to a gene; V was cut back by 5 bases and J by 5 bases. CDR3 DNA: TGTGCCAGCAGCCATCAGCGGGGGGGCCGGGAGACCCAGTACTTC. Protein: CASSHQRGGRETQYF. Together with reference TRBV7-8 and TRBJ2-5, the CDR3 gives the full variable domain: GAGVSQSPRYKVAKRGQDVALRCDPISGHVSLFWYQQALGQGPEFLTYFQNEAQLDKSGLPSDRFFAERPEGSVSTLKIQRTQQEDSAVYLCASSHQRGGRETQYFGPGTRLLVL.

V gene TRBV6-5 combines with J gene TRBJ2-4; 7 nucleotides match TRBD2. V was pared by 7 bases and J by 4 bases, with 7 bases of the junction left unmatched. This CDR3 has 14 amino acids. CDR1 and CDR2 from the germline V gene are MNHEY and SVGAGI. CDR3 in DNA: TGTGCCAGCACCGACCCGGGGGGAAAAAACATTCAGTACTTC. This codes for CASTDPGGKNIQYF.

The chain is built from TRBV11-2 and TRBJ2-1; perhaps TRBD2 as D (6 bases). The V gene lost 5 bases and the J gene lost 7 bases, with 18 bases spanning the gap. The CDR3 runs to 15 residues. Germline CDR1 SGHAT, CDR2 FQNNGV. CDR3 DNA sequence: TGTGCCAGCAGCCCGAGGATGGTTGGGGGGAATGAGCAGTTCTTC. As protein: CASSPRMVGGNEQFF.

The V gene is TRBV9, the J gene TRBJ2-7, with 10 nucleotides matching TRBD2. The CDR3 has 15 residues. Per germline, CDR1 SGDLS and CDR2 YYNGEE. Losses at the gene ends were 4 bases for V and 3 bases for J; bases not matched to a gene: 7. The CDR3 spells CASSPSAGGVYEQYF. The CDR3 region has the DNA TGTGCCAGCAGCCCCTCAGCGGGGGGGGTCTACGAGCAGTACTTC.